The clone carrying this T cell receptor (beta chain) has only a few counts. Gene names denote mouse genes. The read ends 4 residues before the CDR3 terminus; that terminus is restored from the germline J gene. RNA extraction was followed by reverse transcription into cDNA, which acted as the sequencing template. Clones were sequenced by immunoSEQ multiplex PCR, and TCRdb holds only the in-frame ones, with some missing. The sample presents over 250,000 clones, none singletons. The data were taken from a study of CD8+ T cells in alopecia areata. On the basis of CD4, CD8alpha, NKG2D, NKG2ACE and other markers, pooled cutaneous lymph node cells were sorted. This CDR3 has 15 residues. The trim removed 5 bases at V and 2 bases at J, leaving 7 bases unmatched. Germline V gene lookup returns CDR1 NSQYPW and CDR2 LRSPGD (reference sequence).

The chain carries TRBV1 and TRBJ2-5; 7 bases are a match to TRBD2. What was sequenced was CD4+ T cells sorted from a lymph node. This TCR was recovered from a C3H/HeJ mouse with alopecia areata. The MHC haplotype of the strain is H2-k. The covered CDR3 bases are TGCACCTGCAGTCCCTCTGGGGGACTCCAAGAC. This gives the protein CTCSPSGGLQD. The full CDR3 protein reads CTCSPSGGLQDTQYF.